These T cell receptor beta chains were read from a single sample in a study of esophageal squamous cell carcinoma under preoperative chemotherapy. TCRdb analysed the PCR reads with MiXCR anew, one entry per CDR3 protein. Of roughly 30,000 distinct CDR3 sequences in the sample, about half were seen once. Sample collection occurred from a patient given preoperative chemotherapy. The receptors originated from a human donor with esophageal squamous cell carcinoma. The donor label of this sample is uncertain. The CDR3 runs from the conserved cysteine through the conserved F or W. D genes are given only for firm matches. For some rows the clone size is stated as once, few or many, or as a class when expanded; others skip it.

TRBJ2-2 TRBV7-6 15 - - CASSWQGGNTGKQFF TGTGCCAGCAGCTGGCAGGGGGGAAACACCGGGAAGCAGTTTTTT
TRBJ2-7 TRBV10-2 14 TRBD1 - CASSESVTGDVLYF TGCGCCAGCAGTGAGTCTGTGACAGGGGACGTCCTGTACTTC
TRBJ2-3 TRBV7-2 17 TRBD2 - CASSFLAGGLSGDTQYF TGTGCCAGCAGCTTTTTAGCGGGGGGGCTTAGTGGAGATACGCAGTATTTT
TRBJ2-7 TRBV6-5 14 TRBD1 medium-sized CASSPDRRKYEQYF TGTGCCAGCAGCCCGGACAGGAGAAAATACGAGCAGTACTTC
TRBJ2-7 TRBV7-8 14 - few CASSLASGSYEQYF TGTGCCAGCAGCTTAGCCTCAGGCTCCTACGAGCAGTACTTC
TRBJ2-3 TRBV12-3/TRBV12-4 14 - - CASSLASGANTQYF TGTGCCAGCAGTCTAGCGTCGGGAGCAAACACGCAGTATTTT
TRBJ2-2 TRBV27 16 - - CASSLESGGPTGELFF TGTGCCAGCAGTTTAGAGTCGGGTGGGCCCACCGGGGAGCTGTTTTTT
TRBJ1-1 TRBV6-1 14 - - CATRRAGMNTEAFF TGTGCCACCCGCCGGGCTGGGATGAACACTGAAGCTTTCTTT
TRBJ2-7 TRBV11-2 14 TRBD2 few CASSPRVAGAKQYF TGTGCCAGCAGCCCTCGGGTAGCGGGAGCTAAGCAGTACTTC
TRBJ2-1 TRBV7-9 15 TRBD2 - CASSIPGGRGNEQFF TGTGCCAGCAGCATACCCGGGGGGAGAGGGAATGAGCAGTTCTTC
TRBJ2-4 TRBV7-3 17 - - CASSLIPAGRVKKIQYF TGTGCCAGCAGCTTGATACCGGCGGGCCGGGTCAAAAAGATTCAGTACTTC
TRBJ2-7 TRBV6-5 15 TRBD2 few CASSLTSGDGNEQYF TGTGCCAGCAGTTTGACTAGCGGGGACGGCAACGAGCAGTACTTC
TRBJ2-7 TRBV6-1 14 - many CASSPTGHTYEQYF TGTGCCAGCAGTCCCACGGGACATACCTACGAGCAGTACTTC
TRBJ2-2 TRBV7-4 15 - - CASSRKAANTEKQFF TGTGCCAGCAGCCGGAAGGCAGCGAACACCGAGAAGCAGTTTTTT
TRBJ2-3 TRBV27 13 - - CASGLRATDTQYF TGTGCCAGCGGGCTGCGGGCCACAGACACGCAGTATTTC
TRBJ2-5 TRBV7-2 16 TRBD2 - CASSGGGLGGEDTQYF TGTGCCAGCAGCGGCGGGGGACTAGGGGGAGAAGATACGCAGTACTTC
TRBJ2-2 TRBV7-9 17 - - CASSLSGGTVNTDKQFF TGTGCCAGTAGTCTGAGTGGCGGGACTGTGAACACAGATAAGCAGTTTTTT
TRBJ2-5 TRBV11-1 14 - - CASSSGPPPETQYF TGTGCCAGCAGCTCGGGCCCTCCCCCCGAGACCCAGTACTTC
TRBJ2-5 TRBV7-2 16 TRBD2 many CASSLGLAGLGETQYF TGTGCCAGCAGCTTAGGGCTAGCGGGCCTTGGGGAGACCCAGTACTTC
TRBJ2-4 TRBV7-2 16 TRBD2 once CASSPPGGRATDMQYF TGTGCGAGCAGCCCCCCGGGGGGGAGAGCCACAGACATGCAGTACTTC
TRBJ2-2 TRBV7-8 12 - once CASSFLTGELFF TGTGCCAGCAGCTTCCTGACCGGGGAGCTGTTTTTT
TRBJ2-1 TRBV18 14 - - CASSPLNREKEQFF TGTGCCAGCTCACCGCTGAACCGGGAGAAGGAGCAGTTCTTC
TRBJ2-1 TRBV11-2 14 TRBD2 few CASSASGTQDEQFF TGTGCCAGCAGCGCTAGCGGGACTCAGGATGAGCAGTTCTTC
TRBJ2-4 TRBV7-6 15 TRBD2 - CASRLGGGDKDIQYF TGTGCCAGCAGGTTGGGGGGGGGTGACAAAGACATTCAGTACTTC
TRBJ2-1 TRBV7-3 15 TRBD2 few CASSLTSGGDDEQFF TGTGCCAGCAGCTTAACTAGCGGGGGGGACGATGAGCAGTTCTTC
TRBJ2-4 TRBV12-3/TRBV12-4 14 - - CACTGRRAKNIQYF TGTGCCTGTACCGGGCGCCGTGCCAAAAACATTCAGTACTTC
TRBJ2-5 TRBV7-2 15 - - CASSLGGRDQKTQYF TGTGCCAGCAGCCTCGGGGGCCGTGACCAAAAGACCCAGTACTTC
TRBJ2-6 TRBV27 15 - many CASTPLGAGANVLTF TGTGCCAGCACACCTTTGGGGGCTGGGGCCAACGTCCTGACTTTC
TRBJ2-3 TRBV19 16 - few CASSIGQGSFADTQYF TGTGCCAGTAGTATCGGGCAGGGGAGTTTTGCAGATACGCAGTATTTT
TRBJ2-1 TRBV7-9 14 - medium-sized CANSLRGISYEQFF TGTGCCAACAGCTTAAGGGGGATTTCCTACGAGCAGTTCTTC
TRBJ2-7 TRBV25-1 14 - many CASRHGTDPYEQYF TGTGCCAGCAGGCACGGGACCGATCCCTACGAGCAGTACTTC
TRBJ2-7 TRBV6-2/TRBV6-3 15 TRBD2 few CASSYPTSGNYEQYF TGTGCCAGCAGTTACCCGACTAGCGGGAACTACGAGCAGTACTTC
TRBJ2-3 TRBV12-3/TRBV12-4 12 - - CAGPGAKDTQYF TGTGCCGGCCCCGGGGCCAAGGATACGCAGTATTTT
TRBJ2-2 TRBV6-5 16 TRBD2 - CASSYSGAGGTGELFF TGTGCCAGCAGTTACAGTGGAGCGGGGGGGACCGGGGAGCTGTTTTTT
TRBJ2-5 TRBV7-7 13 - - CASSFRGQETQYF TGTGCTAGCAGCTTCAGAGGCCAAGAGACCCAGTACTTC
TRBJ2-3 TRBV24-1 14 - - CATSDLQGRGTQYF TGTGCCACCAGTGATTTGCAAGGCAGGGGTACGCAGTATTTT
TRBJ2-1 TRBV6-5 15 - few CASSWRGLPIYEQFF TGTGCCAGTAGTTGGCGGGGTCTCCCCATATACGAGCAGTTCTTC
TRBJ2-3 TRBV12-3/TRBV12-4 17 - - CANSRGLVAGGTGTQFF -
TRBJ2-3 TRBV7-8 19 - - CASSLVSFWGTLNTDEQYF TGTGCCAGCAGCTTAGTTAGTTTTTGGGGGACGCTGAACACCGATGAGCAGTATTTT
TRBJ1-1 TRBV10-1 16 - many CASRAGTPFGHTEAFF TGCGCCAGCAGAGCCGGGACCCCCTTCGGGCACACTGAAGCTTTCTTT
TRBJ2-5 TRBV7-2 13 - few CASSLDYQETQYF TGTGCCAGCAGCTTAGACTACCAAGAGACCCAGTACTTC
TRBJ2-2 TRBV5-1 17 TRBD2 - CASSLAASGGGTGELFF TGCGCCAGCAGCTTGGCGGCTAGCGGAGGCGGCACCGGGGAGCTGTTTTTT
TRBJ2-4 TRBV6-5 17 - - CASSYSMEELAKNIQYF TGTGCCAGCAGTTACTCGATGGAAGAACTAGCCAAAAACATTCAGTACTTC
TRBJ2-5 TRBV7-2 12 TRBD2 - CASSCDAGAQYF TGTGCCAGCAGCTGTGATGCGGGGGCCCAGTACTTC
TRBJ2-4 TRBV11-2 15 TRBD1 - CARGLGGLDKETQYF TGTGCTAGGGGCTTAGGGGGCCTAGACAAAGAGACTCAGTACTTC
TRBJ2-1 TRBV27 15 TRBD2 - CASGGLAGGGDEQFF TGTGCCAGCGGGGGACTAGCGGGAGGAGGCGACGAGCAGTTCTTC
TRBJ2-1 TRBV20-1 15 TRBD2 - CSALGLTSGRNEQFF TGCAGTGCCCTCGGGTTGACTAGCGGGAGGAATGAGCAGTTCTTC
TRBJ2-4 TRBV7-2 16 TRBD2 - CPSSAPGGRAKNMQYF TGTCCGAGCAGCGCACCGGGGGGGAGAGCGAAAAACATGCAGTATTTC
TRBJ2-3 TRBV7-9 17 TRBD2 - CASSYTSGGADTGAQYF TGTGCCAGCAGCTATACTAGCGGGGGTGCGGACACAGGTGCGCAGTATTTT